Presented here are 10 T cell receptor beta chains from one specimen sequenced in a study of cytomegalovirus exposure and HLA in healthy donors. The PCR used 60 Vbeta and 13 Jbeta primers. Assay: immunoSEQ multiplex PCR; the TCRdb copy retains only in-frame clones and omits some. The sample has 100,000 to 150,000 clones, roughly 84% seen once. Sequences were obtained from PBMCs. The receptors shown here come from a girl aged 2 to 10 in good health and CMV-seronegative.

This chain uses TRBV7-8 with TRBJ1-1; D is perhaps TRBD1 (5 bases). The CDR3 runs 15 residues. V was pared by 4 bases and J by 5 bases, with 17 bases between. Per the germline V gene, CDR1 is SGHVS and CDR2 is FQNEAQ. Here the CDR3 DNA reads TGTGCCAGCAGCTCCCGAGGGACTCTGGCGACTGAAGCTTTCTTT. It codes for CASSSRGTLATEAFF. Variable domain in full (rest from reference TRBV7-8 and TRBJ1-1): GAGVSQSPRYKVAKRGQDVALRCDPISGHVSLFWYQQALGQGPEFLTYFQNEAQLDKSGLPSDRFFAERPEGSVSTLKIQRTQQEDSAVYLCASSSRGTLATEAFFGQGTRLTVV.

This chain links TRBV28 with TRBJ2-1; 11 bases line up with TRBD2. The CDR3 runs 19 residues. Looked up from germline, CDR1 is MDHEN and CDR2 is SYDVKM. The J segment lost 7 bases and the V segment lost 3 bases, leaving 17 bases of the junction unmatched. This CDR3 reads CASSFLPSGRTNTLNEQFF. The CDR3 region has the DNA TGTGCCAGCAGTTTCTTGCCTAGCGGGAGGACCAATACCCTAAATGAGCAGTTCTTC.

V usage is TRBV11-2 and J usage is TRBJ1-3; D possibly corresponds to TRBD1 (5 bases). The CDR3 covers 14 residues. Trimming took 3 bases from V and 5 from J, leaving 11 bases between them. Germline CDR1 reads SGHAT; CDR2 reads FQNNGV. CDR3 nucleotide sequence: TGTGCCAGCAGCTTGGGACTGCATAGAAACACCATATATTTT. Its translation is CASSLGLHRNTIYF. The full variable domain, with the rest looked up from reference TRBV11-2 and TRBJ1-3, is EAGVAQSPRYKIIEKRQSVAFWCNPISGHATLYWYQQILGQGPKLLIQFQNNGVVDDSQLPKDRFSAERLKGVDSTLKIQPAKLEDSAVYLCASSLGLHRNTIYFGEGSWLTVV.

This chain joins TRBV6-5 and TRBJ2-7; 11 bases fit TRBD1. The germline V gene has CDR1 MNHEY and CDR2 SVGAGI. Germline trimming cut 4 bases from V and 2 bases from J; bases unmatched to any gene: 4. The CDR3 has 15 amino acids. The DNA of the CDR3 is TGTGCCAGCAGTTCTCCGGGACAGGGGGCCTACGAGCAGTACTTC. Residues: CASSSPGQGAYEQYF.

This clone was observed a few times. This rearrangement joins TRBV18 to TRBJ1-3; TRBD1 agrees at 8 bases. CDR1 and CDR2 (germline): KGHSH, LQKENI. V lost 1 base, J lost 1 base, and 9 bases stayed unmatched. The CDR3 totals 18 residues. CDR3 nucleotide sequence: TGTGCCAGCTCACCACGATCCGGACAGGGTGGATCTGGAAACACCATATATTTT. Its translation is CASSPRSGQGGSGNTIYF.

The V gene is TRBV7-3, the J gene TRBJ2-1, with 7 bases aligning to TRBD1. J gave up 6 bases and V 5 bases, and 7 bases lay outside the gene matches. The length of the CDR3 is 14 residues. Looked up from germline, CDR1 is SGHTA and CDR2 is FQGTGA. The CDR3 loop reads CASSPADRVNEQFF. For the CDR3, the DNA is TGTGCCAGCAGCCCAGCCGACAGGGTCAATGAGCAGTTCTTC.

This chain links TRBV10-3 with TRBJ1-2; 8 bases agree with TRBD1. CDR1 is ENHRY, CDR2 SYGVKD, per germline. The length of the CDR3 is 17 residues. With 4 bases clipped from V and 3 bases from J, the junction kept 13 bases outside the gene matches. CDR3 bases: TGTGCCATCAGTGTGCTGGGACATCAGGGGGCTCACTATGGCTACACCTTC. It yields the protein CAISVLGHQGAHYGYTF.

This clone was picked up a small number of times. This chain connects TRBV5-5 to TRBJ1-4; D is perhaps TRBD1 (5 bases). The CDR3 extends over 17 amino acids. V lost 4 bases and J 0 bases, leaving 16 bases between the germline ends. Germline CDR1 is SGHKS and CDR2 is YYEKEE (reference sequence). CDR3 amino acids: CASSTRAGGATNEKLFF. The DNA for the CDR3 is TGTGCCAGCAGCACCCGAGCCGGGGGGGCAACTAATGAAAAACTGTTTTTT.

This clone was observed once. The chain carries TRBV4-2 and TRBJ2-1; 9 positions match TRBD2. Trimming took 0 bases from V and 1 from J; bases not matched to a gene: 7. CDR1 is LGHNA and CDR2 is YNFKEQ in the germline V gene. The CDR3 length is 18 residues. The CDR3 DNA is TGTGCCAGCAGCCAAGACGCGGGGGGGCCTGAGTCCTACAATGAGCAGTTCTTC. Its protein is CASSQDAGGPESYNEQFF.

This clone was seen a few times. The V gene is TRBV30, the J gene TRBJ2-5; weak D call: TRBD1 (6 bases). The germline V and J ends were trimmed by 2 bases and 4 bases, with 14 bases remaining between them. The germline CDR1 and CDR2 sequences are GTSNPN and SVGIG (reference sequence). The CDR3 has 14 amino acids. The CDR3 sequence is CAWSPRGKGETQYF. The CDR3 region has the DNA TGTGCCTGGAGTCCAAGGGGGAAAGGAGAGACCCAGTACTTC. The full variable domain, its missing parts supplied by reference TRBV30 and TRBJ2-5, is SQTIHQWPATLVQPVGSPLSLECTVEGTSNPNLYWYRQAAGRGLQLLFYSVGIGQISSEVPQNLSASRPQDRQFILSSKKLLLSDSGFYLCAWSPRGKGETQYFGPGTRLLVL.